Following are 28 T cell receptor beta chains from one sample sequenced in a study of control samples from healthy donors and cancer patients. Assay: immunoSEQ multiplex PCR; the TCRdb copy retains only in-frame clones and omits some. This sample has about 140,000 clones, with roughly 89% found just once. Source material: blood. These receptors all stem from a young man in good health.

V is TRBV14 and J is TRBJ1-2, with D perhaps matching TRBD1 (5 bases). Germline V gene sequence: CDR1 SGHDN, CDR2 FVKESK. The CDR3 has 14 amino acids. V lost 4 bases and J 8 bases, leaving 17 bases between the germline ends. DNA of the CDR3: TGTGCCAGCAGCCTCGGGGCTCCTGACGTGGGCTACACCTTC. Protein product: CASSLGAPDVGYTF.

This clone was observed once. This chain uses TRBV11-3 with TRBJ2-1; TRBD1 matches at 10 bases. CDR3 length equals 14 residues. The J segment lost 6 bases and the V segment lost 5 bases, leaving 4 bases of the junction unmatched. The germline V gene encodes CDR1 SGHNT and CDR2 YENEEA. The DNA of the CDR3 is TGTGCCAGCAGCCCCGGGACAGGGGTCAATGAGCAGTTCTTC. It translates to CASSPGTGVNEQFF.

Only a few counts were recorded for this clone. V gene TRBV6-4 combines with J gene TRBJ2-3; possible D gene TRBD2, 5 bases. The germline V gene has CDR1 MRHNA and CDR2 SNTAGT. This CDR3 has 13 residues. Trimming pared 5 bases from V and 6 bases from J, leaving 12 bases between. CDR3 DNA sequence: TGTGCCAGCAGTTCGGACCGAGGGGATACGCAGTATTTT. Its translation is CASSSDRGDTQYF.

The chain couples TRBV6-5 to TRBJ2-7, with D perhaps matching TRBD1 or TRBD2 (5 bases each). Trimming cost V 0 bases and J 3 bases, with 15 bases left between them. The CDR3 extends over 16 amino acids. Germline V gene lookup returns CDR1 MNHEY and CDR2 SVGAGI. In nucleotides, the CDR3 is TGTGCCAGCAGTTACTCGGGACCCACTACAAACTACGAGCAGTACTTC. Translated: CASSYSGPTTNYEQYF.

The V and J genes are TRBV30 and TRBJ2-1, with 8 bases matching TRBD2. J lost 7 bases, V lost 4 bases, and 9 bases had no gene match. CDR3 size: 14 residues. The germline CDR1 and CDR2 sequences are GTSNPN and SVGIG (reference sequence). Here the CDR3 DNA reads TGTGCCTGGAATGCAGCGGGAGTAAAGAATGAGCAGTTCTTC. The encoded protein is CAWNAAGVKNEQFF.

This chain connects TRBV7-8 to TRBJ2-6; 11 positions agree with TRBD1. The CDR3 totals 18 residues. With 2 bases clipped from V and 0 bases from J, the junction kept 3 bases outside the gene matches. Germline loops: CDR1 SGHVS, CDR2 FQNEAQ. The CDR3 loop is CASSLSGTGGSGANVLTF. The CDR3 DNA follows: TGTGCCAGCAGCTTAAGCGGGACAGGGGGCTCTGGGGCCAACGTCCTGACTTTC.

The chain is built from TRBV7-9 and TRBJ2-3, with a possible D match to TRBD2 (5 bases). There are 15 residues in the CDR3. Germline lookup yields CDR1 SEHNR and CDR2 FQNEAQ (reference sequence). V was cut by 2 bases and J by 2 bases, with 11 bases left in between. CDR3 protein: CASSLLAIVTDTQYF. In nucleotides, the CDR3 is TGTGCCAGCAGCTTACTAGCTATAGTCACAGATACGCAGTATTTT.

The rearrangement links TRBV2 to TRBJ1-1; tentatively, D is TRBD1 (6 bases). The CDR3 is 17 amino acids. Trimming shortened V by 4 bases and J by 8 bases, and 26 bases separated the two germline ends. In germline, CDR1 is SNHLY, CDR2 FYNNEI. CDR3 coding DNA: TGTGCCAGCAGTGCAATCCCTGGGGGCGCGGCAGTAAGAGAAGCTTTCTTT. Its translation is CASSAIPGGAAVREAFF. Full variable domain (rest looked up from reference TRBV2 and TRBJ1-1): EPEVTQTPSHQVTQMGQEVILRCVPISNHLYFYWYRQILGQKVEFLVSFYNNEISEKSEIFDDQFSVERPDGSNFTLKIRSTKLEDSAMYFCASSAIPGGAAVREAFFGQGTRLTVV.

The CDR3 DNA sequence: TGTGCCAGCAGTGACATCGGGCATTCTGGAAACACCATATATTTT. Residues: CASSDIGHSGNTIYF. The chain couples TRBV2 to TRBJ1-3, with D unclear. The germline V gene encodes CDR1 SNHLY and CDR2 FYNNEI. The CDR3 contains 15 residues. Trimming pared 3 bases from V and 1 base from J, leaving 10 bases between.

The CDR3, as DNA: TGTGCCAGCAGCCAAGTTCCGGGACGATGGGACTATGGCTACACCTTC. It specifies CASSQVPGRWDYGYTF. V usage is TRBV3-1 (or the pseudogene TRBV3-2) and J usage is TRBJ1-2; D may be TRBD1 (5 bases). CDR3 length: 16 residues. The germline V gene encodes CDR1 LGHDT and CDR2 YNNKEL (reference sequence). V lost 1 base to trimming and J lost 3 bases, with 15 bases between them.

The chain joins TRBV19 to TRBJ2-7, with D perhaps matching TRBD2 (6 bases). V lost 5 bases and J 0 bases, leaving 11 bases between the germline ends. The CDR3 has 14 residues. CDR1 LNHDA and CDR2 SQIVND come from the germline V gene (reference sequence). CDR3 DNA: TGTGCCAGTAGTCTGTCCGGGAGCTCCTACGAGCAGTACTTC. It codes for CASSLSGSSYEQYF.

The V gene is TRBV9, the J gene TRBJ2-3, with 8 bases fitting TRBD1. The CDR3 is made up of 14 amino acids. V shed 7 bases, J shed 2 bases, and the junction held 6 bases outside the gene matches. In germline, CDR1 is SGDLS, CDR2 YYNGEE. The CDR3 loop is CASSGGQDTDTQYF. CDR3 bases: TGTGCCAGCTCCGGGGGACAGGACACAGATACGCAGTATTTT. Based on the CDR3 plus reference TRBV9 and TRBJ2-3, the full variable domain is DSGVTQTPKHLITATGQRVTLRCSPRSGDLSVYWYQQSLDQGLQFLIQYYNGEERAKGNILERFSAQQFPDLHSELNLSSLELGDSALYFCASSGGQDTDTQYFGPGTRLTVL.

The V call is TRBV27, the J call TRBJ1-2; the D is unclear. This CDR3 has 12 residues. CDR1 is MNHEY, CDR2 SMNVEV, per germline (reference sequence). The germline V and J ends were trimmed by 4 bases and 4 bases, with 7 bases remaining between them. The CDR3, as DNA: TGTGCCAGCAGTTCGACGGGCTATGGCTACACCTTC. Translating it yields CASSSTGYGYTF.

CDR3 in amino acids: CASSTTPPGNYGYTF. In DNA, the CDR3 is TGTGCCAGCAGTACGACCCCTCCAGGGAACTATGGCTACACCTTC. This chain joins TRBV27 and TRBJ1-2; D might be TRBD1 (5 bases). The germline V and J ends were trimmed by 5 bases and 2 bases, with 15 bases remaining between them. There are 15 residues in the CDR3. The germline CDR1 and CDR2 sequences are MNHEY and SMNVEV (reference sequence).

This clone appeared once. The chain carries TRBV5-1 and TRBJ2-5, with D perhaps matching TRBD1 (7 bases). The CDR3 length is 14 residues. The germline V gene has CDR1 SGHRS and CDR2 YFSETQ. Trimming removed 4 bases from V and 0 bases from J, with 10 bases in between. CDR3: CASSGGTDQETQYF. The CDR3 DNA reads TGCGCCAGCAGCGGGGGGACAGACCAAGAGACCCAGTACTTC.

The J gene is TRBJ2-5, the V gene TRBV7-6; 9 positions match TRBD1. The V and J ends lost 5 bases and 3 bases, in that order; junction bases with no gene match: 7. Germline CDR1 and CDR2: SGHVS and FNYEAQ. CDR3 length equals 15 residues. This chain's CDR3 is CASSRTGTGKETQYF. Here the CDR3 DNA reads TGTGCCAGCAGCCGGACCGGGACAGGGAAAGAGACCCAGTACTTC.

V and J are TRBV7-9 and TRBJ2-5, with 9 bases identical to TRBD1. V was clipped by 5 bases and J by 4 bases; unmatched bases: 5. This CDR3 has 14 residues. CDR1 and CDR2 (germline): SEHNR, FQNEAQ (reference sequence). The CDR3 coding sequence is TGTGCCAGCAGCAGGGACAGGGAACGAGAGACCCAGTACTTC. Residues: CASSRDRERETQYF.

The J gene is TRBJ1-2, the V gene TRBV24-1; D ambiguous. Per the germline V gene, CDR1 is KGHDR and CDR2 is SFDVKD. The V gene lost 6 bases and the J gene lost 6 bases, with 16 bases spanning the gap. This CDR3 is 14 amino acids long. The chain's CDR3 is CATSLTLTADGYTF. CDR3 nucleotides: TGTGCCACCAGTCTGACCCTGACCGCTGATGGCTACACCTTC.

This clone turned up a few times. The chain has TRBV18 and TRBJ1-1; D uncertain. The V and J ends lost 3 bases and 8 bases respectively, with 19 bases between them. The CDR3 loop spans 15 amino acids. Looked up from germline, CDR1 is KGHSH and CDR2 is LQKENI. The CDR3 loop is CASSPNQAGRAEAFF. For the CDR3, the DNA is TGTGCCAGCTCACCGAACCAGGCCGGGCGGGCGGAAGCTTTCTTT.

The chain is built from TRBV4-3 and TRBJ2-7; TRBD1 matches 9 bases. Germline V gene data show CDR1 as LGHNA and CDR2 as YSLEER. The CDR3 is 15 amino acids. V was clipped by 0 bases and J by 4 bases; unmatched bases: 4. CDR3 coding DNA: TGCGCCAGCAGCCAAGAGGGGGGGACAGGGTACGAGCAGTACTTC. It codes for CASSQEGGTGYEQYF.

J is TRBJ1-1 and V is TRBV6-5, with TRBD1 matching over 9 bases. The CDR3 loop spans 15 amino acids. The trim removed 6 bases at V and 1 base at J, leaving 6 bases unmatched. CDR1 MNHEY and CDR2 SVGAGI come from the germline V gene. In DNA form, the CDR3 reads TGTGCCAGCAGAAAGCCGGGACAGGGGAACACTGAAGCTTTCTTT. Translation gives CASRKPGQGNTEAFF.

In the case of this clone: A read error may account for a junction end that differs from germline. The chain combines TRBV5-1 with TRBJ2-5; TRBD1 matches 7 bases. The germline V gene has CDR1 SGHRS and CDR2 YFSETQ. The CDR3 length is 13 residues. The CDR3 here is CASSLIVGDSMNF. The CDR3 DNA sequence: TGCGCCAGCAGCCTCATAGTTGGGGACAGTATGAACTTC.

The CDR3 spells CASSYWESTEAFF. The CDR3 DNA reads as TGTGCCAGCAGTTACTGGGAGAGCACTGAAGCTTTCTTT. This sequence joins TRBV7-2 and TRBJ1-1; no clear D gene. Trimming pared 6 bases from V and 4 bases from J, leaving 12 bases between. The CDR3 spans 13 residues. Germline CDR1 and CDR2: SGHTA and FQGNSA.

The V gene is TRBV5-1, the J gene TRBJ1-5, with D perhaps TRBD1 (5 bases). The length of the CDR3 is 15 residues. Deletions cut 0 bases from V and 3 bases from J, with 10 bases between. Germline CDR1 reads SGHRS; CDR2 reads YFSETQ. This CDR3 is CASSLGQGNNQPQHF. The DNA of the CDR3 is TGCGCCAGCAGCTTGGGCCAGGGCAACAATCAGCCCCAGCATTTT.

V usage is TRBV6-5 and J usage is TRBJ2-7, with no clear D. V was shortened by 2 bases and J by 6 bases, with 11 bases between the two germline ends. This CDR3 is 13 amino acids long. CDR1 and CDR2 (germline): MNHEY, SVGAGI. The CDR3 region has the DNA TGTGCCAGCAGTTACGGGCCTTACCCCGAGCAGTACTTC. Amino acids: CASSYGPYPEQYF.

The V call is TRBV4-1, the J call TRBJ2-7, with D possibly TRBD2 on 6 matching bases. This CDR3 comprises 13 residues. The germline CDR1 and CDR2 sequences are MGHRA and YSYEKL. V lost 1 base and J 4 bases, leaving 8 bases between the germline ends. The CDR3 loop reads CASSQGGDYEQYF. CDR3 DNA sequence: TGCGCCAGCAGCCAAGGGGGGGATTACGAGCAGTACTTC.

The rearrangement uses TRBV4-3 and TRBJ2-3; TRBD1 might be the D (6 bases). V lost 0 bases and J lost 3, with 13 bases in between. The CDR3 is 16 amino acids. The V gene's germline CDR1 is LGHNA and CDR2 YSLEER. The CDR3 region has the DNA TGCGCCAGCAGCCAAGATCGAGGGGGACCTACAGATACGCAGTATTTT. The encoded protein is CASSQDRGGPTDTQYF.

The CDR3 DNA sequence: TGTGCCAGCAGCTTGGGAGGGGGCTACACCTTC. Residues: CASSLGGGYTF. The gene calls are TRBV5-6 and TRBJ1-2, with D hard to call. Germline V gene sequence: CDR1 SGHDT, CDR2 YYEEEE. V was trimmed by 0 bases and J by 8 bases, leaving 5 bases between them. CDR3 length: 11 residues.